These 30 T cell receptor beta chains share one sample of origin, sequenced in a study of PD-1 blockade in classical Hodgkin lymphoma. Every patient had relapsed following autologous stem cell transplantation, and cohorts differed in brentuximab vedotin exposure. Sequencing was performed with immunoSEQ multiplex PCR; in TCRdb, only in-frame clones are kept and a portion is missing. The repertoire holds about 86,000 clones, with 89% as singletons. This material consisted of peripheral blood mononuclear cells (PBMCs), taken at baseline. The receptors here all came from a human donor with classical Hodgkin lymphoma.

The rearrangement joins TRBV4-2 to TRBJ1-1, with a possible D match to TRBD1 (6 bases). The V end lost 2 bases, the J end lost 5 bases, and 18 bases lay between the germline ends. The CDR3 covers 16 residues. Germline CDR1 is LGHNA and CDR2 is YNFKEQ. The DNA for the CDR3 is TGTGCCAGCAGCCAAAACCAACGCGGGGGGCGGACTGAAGCTTTCTTT. It is translated as CASSQNQRGGRTEAFF.

The CDR3 DNA reads as TGTGCCAGCAGCATAGGGACATCTGCGAACTATGGCTACACCTTC. Amino acids: CASSIGTSANYGYTF. The chain employs TRBV7-8 and TRBJ1-2; possibly TRBD1 for D (6 bases). The CDR3 covers 15 residues. CDR1 is SGHVS, CDR2 FQNEAQ, per germline. V was shortened by 5 bases and J by 2 bases, with 15 bases between the two germline ends.

This chain uses TRBV19 with TRBJ2-7; possible D gene TRBD2, 5 bases. The V end was cut by 0 bases, the J end by 6 bases, with 9 bases between. The CDR3 covers 13 residues. CDR1 and CDR2 (germline): LNHDA, SQIVND (reference sequence). The CDR3 loop is CASSIETMGEQYF. The CDR3 coding sequence is TGTGCCAGTAGTATAGAGACTATGGGCGAGCAGTACTTC.

The chain employs TRBV19 and TRBJ2-7; 7 nucleotides align to TRBD1. Germline V gene lookup returns CDR1 LNHDA and CDR2 SQIVND (reference sequence). This CDR3 region has 15 residues. The J segment lost 5 bases and the V segment lost 1 base, leaving 8 bases of the junction unmatched. The CDR3 loop reads CASSIVGTVLDEQYF. Written as DNA, the CDR3 is TGTGCCAGTAGTATAGTTGGGACAGTACTCGACGAGCAGTACTTC.

The genes are TRBV28 and TRBJ1-1, with 10 bases that match TRBD1. The J segment lost 5 bases and the V segment lost 6 bases, leaving 9 bases of the junction unmatched. The CDR3 is made up of 15 amino acids. CDR1 is MDHEN, CDR2 SYDVKM, per germline. The CDR3 DNA reads TGTGCCAGCAGCCGGACGACAGGGGGCGGAACTGAAGCTTTCTTT. It encodes CASSRTTGGGTEAFF. Filled out from reference TRBV28 and TRBJ1-1, the complete variable domain reads DVKVTQSSRYLVKRTGEKVFLECVQDMDHENMFWYRQDPGLGLRLIYFSYDVKMKEKGDIPEGYSVSREKKERFSLILESASTNQTSMYLCASSRTTGGGTEAFFGQGTRLTVV.

The chain has TRBV2 and TRBJ2-1, with 11 bases fitting TRBD2. V was pared by 1 base and J by 9 bases, with 5 bases of the junction left unmatched. CDR1 is SNHLY and CDR2 is FYNNEI in the germline V gene. CDR3 length: 15 amino acids. CDR3 protein: CASSEVLAGGVEQFF. The CDR3 DNA is TGTGCCAGCAGTGAAGTGCTAGCGGGAGGCGTTGAGCAGTTCTTC.

The CDR3 protein is CASSFYYGYTF. In DNA, the CDR3 is TGTGCCAGCAGCTTTTACTATGGCTACACCTTC. The rearrangement uses TRBV7-9 and TRBJ1-2; D remains ambiguous. V was cut by 3 bases and J by 3 bases, with 2 bases left in between. Germline-derived CDR1 and CDR2 are SEHNR and FQNEAQ (reference sequence). The CDR3 has 11 amino acids.

The chain carries TRBV4-2 and TRBJ2-1; D not resolved. V was shortened by 5 bases and J by 2 bases, with 19 bases between the two germline ends. The CDR3 is 17 amino acids. Germline V CDR1 and CDR2: LGHNA, YNFKEQ. Here the CDR3 reads CASSSTTARQTYNEQFF. CDR3 coding DNA: TGTGCCAGCAGCTCTACGACTGCCCGCCAGACCTACAATGAGCAGTTCTTC.

The rearrangement links TRBV2 to TRBJ1-1, with D unclear. Germline lookup yields CDR1 SNHLY and CDR2 FYNNEI. V was trimmed by 3 bases and J by 0 bases, leaving 11 bases between them. CDR3 length equals 15 residues. The CDR3 DNA is TGTGCCAGCAGTGATATCGCAGATATGAACACTGAAGCTTTCTTT. As protein: CASSDIADMNTEAFF. Based on the CDR3 plus reference TRBV2 and TRBJ1-1, the full variable domain is EPEVTQTPSHQVTQMGQEVILRCVPISNHLYFYWYRQILGQKVEFLVSFYNNEISEKSEIFDDQFSVERPDGSNFTLKIRSTKLEDSAMYFCASSDIADMNTEAFFGQGTRLTVV.

This chain links TRBV10-3 with TRBJ2-7; D assignment may be TRBD1 or TRBD2 (5 bases each). This CDR3 contains 14 residues. Trimming left V 3 bases short and J 2 bases short, with 11 bases between. The germline V gene encodes CDR1 ENHRY and CDR2 SYGVKD. CDR3 region: CAISEGDVTYEQYF. CDR3 DNA: TGTGCCATCAGTGAAGGGGACGTCACCTACGAGCAGTACTTC.

This clone was found once. The chain couples TRBV5-6 to TRBJ2-1, with 14 bases that match TRBD2. Losses at the gene ends were 0 bases for V and 4 bases for J; bases not matched to a gene: 9. The CDR3 runs to 19 residues. The germline CDR1 and CDR2 sequences are SGHDT and YYEEEE. CDR3 DNA sequence: TGTGCCAGCAGCTTGGCGCCGGCGACTAGCGGGAGGGATTACAATGAGCAGTTCTTC. Its translation: CASSLAPATSGRDYNEQFF.

The rearrangement links TRBV6-6 to TRBJ1-1, with TRBD1 as a possible D gene (5 bases). The CDR3 spans 12 residues. Trimming removed 2 bases from V and 10 bases from J, with 11 bases in between. Germline V gene data show CDR1 as MNHNY and CDR2 as SVGAGI (reference sequence). The CDR3 region has the DNA TGTGCCAGCAGTTACGAGGGACTGGGAGCTTTCTTT. Its translation is CASSYEGLGAFF.

The V call is TRBV6-5, the J call TRBJ2-3; TRBD2 might be the D (6 bases). The CDR3 contains 13 residues. Germline assignment: CDR1 MNHEY and CDR2 SVGAGI. V was pared by 3 bases and J by 6 bases, with 10 bases between. The chain's CDR3 is CASSYGGADTQYF. The DNA of the CDR3 is TGTGCCAGCAGTTATGGCGGGGCTGATACGCAGTATTTT.

V and J are TRBV28 and TRBJ2-1; no reliable D call. The V and J ends lost 3 bases and 9 bases respectively, with 6 bases between them. Germline V gene sequence: CDR1 MDHEN, CDR2 SYDVKM. This CDR3 is 11 amino acids long. CDR3 in amino acids: CASSFAGEQFF. CDR3 DNA sequence: TGTGCCAGCAGTTTTGCAGGTGAGCAGTTCTTC.

V gene TRBV11-2 combines with J gene TRBJ1-4; D not resolved. V was shortened by 6 bases and J by 7 bases, with 9 bases between the two germline ends. Germline values: CDR1 SGHAT, CDR2 FQNNGV. The CDR3 covers 12 residues. The CDR3 sequence: CASSFTSEKLFF. CDR3 coding DNA: TGTGCCAGCAGTTTCACGAGTGAAAAACTGTTTTTT.

The V and J genes are TRBV5-5 and TRBJ1-2; a weak D match, TRBD1 (6 bases). Trimming cost V 1 base and J 2 bases, with 12 bases left between them. Germline CDR1 is SGHKS and CDR2 is YYEKEE (reference sequence). The CDR3 consists of 15 residues. The CDR3 protein is CASSLSGGANYGYTF. The CDR3 DNA reads TGTGCCAGCAGCTTGTCTGGGGGGGCCAACTATGGCTACACCTTC.

This chain links TRBV25-1 with TRBJ2-7; D may be TRBD2 (5 bases). Germline V gene sequence: CDR1 MGHDK, CDR2 SYGVNS. V lost 6 bases and J 3 bases, leaving 12 bases between the germline ends. CDR3 size: 13 residues. The CDR3 spells CASRSGASYEQYF. In nucleotides, the CDR3 is TGTGCCAGCAGAAGCGGAGCAAGCTACGAGCAGTACTTC.

The rearrangement links TRBV28 to TRBJ1-5; D is unclear. The CDR3 consists of 15 residues. V dropped 5 bases and J dropped 1 base, with 12 bases sitting between them. Germline V gene lookup returns CDR1 MDHEN and CDR2 SYDVKM. CDR3 DNA sequence: TGTGCCAGCAGTCTGGTGTCTCAAAGCAATCAGCCCCAGCATTTT. Its protein product is CASSLVSQSNQPQHF.

The chain joins TRBV10-3 to TRBJ1-2; D is perhaps TRBD1 (6 bases). Trimming took off 10 bases at V and 3 bases at J, with 15 bases between the two ends. CDR1 is ENHRY, CDR2 SYGVKD, per germline. This CDR3 contains 13 residues. The CDR3, as DNA: TGTGCCACCAGGGACAAGGCAGACTATGGCTACACCTTC. It is translated as CATRDKADYGYTF.

This clone was counted a single time. The rearrangement links TRBV19 to TRBJ2-7, with D perhaps being TRBD1 or TRBD2 (5 bases each). The CDR3 contains 15 residues. Trimming pared 5 bases from V and 2 bases from J, leaving 16 bases between. The germline gives CDR1 LNHDA, CDR2 SQIVND (reference sequence). CDR3 residues: CASSSSGTETYEQYF. The CDR3 region has the DNA TGTGCCAGTAGTTCTTCCGGGACGGAGACCTACGAGCAGTACTTC.

In its sample, this clone was seen once. The gene calls are TRBV4-1 and TRBJ1-2; D ambiguous. The V gene lost 0 bases and the J gene lost 2 bases, with 10 bases spanning the gap. CDR3 length: 15 residues. CDR1 MGHRA and CDR2 YSYEKL come from the germline V gene. The CDR3 bases are TGCGCCAGCAGCCAAGAAGCGCATAGGAACTATGGCTACACCTTC. Encoded protein: CASSQEAHRNYGYTF.

This chain connects TRBV5-1 to TRBJ2-7, with 7 bases that match TRBD2. V shed 4 bases, J shed 0 bases, and the junction held 16 bases outside the gene matches. This CDR3 spans 18 amino acids. Germline-derived CDR1 and CDR2 are SGHRS and YFSETQ. The CDR3 here is CASSPGGAGARSSYEQYF. The CDR3 nucleotides are TGCGCCAGCAGCCCCGGAGGGGCGGGAGCCCGTAGCTCCTACGAGCAGTACTTC.

The rearrangement links TRBV5-4 to TRBJ2-3; 10 bases align to TRBD2. The ends lost 3 bases at V and 3 bases at J; junction bases unmatched: 7. CDR1 SGHNT and CDR2 YYREEE come from the germline V gene (reference sequence). The CDR3 has 16 residues. The CDR3 region is CASSSGLAEGTDTQYF. CDR3 nucleotides: TGTGCCAGCAGCTCCGGACTAGCGGAGGGGACAGATACGCAGTATTTT.

The rearrangement links TRBV19 to TRBJ2-1; tentative D call: TRBD1 (5 bases). Germline V gene lookup returns CDR1 LNHDA and CDR2 SQIVND (reference sequence). Between the trimmed V and J ends, which lost 1 base and 5 bases, there was a span of 9 bases. This CDR3 region has 14 residues. The DNA for the CDR3 is TGTGCCAGTAGTATAGGGACACTCAACAATGAGCAGTTCTTC. Translated: CASSIGTLNNEQFF.

The gene calls are TRBV5-8 and TRBJ2-5, with TRBD2 matching over 12 bases. CDR1 is SGHTS and CDR2 is YDEGEE in the germline V gene. The trim removed 4 bases at V and 1 base at J, leaving 5 bases unmatched. This CDR3 spans 16 amino acids. The CDR3 nucleotides read TGTGCCAGCAGCCTGGGACTAGCGGGCTCCCAAGAGACCCAGTACTTC. Translating gives CASSLGLAGSQETQYF.

The J gene is TRBJ2-7, the V gene TRBV7-2; 13 bases line up with TRBD2. This CDR3 is built from 17 residues. The trim removed 3 bases at V and 2 bases at J, leaving 7 bases unmatched. Per germline, CDR1 SGHTA and CDR2 FQGNSA. CDR3 region: CASSFQGGLAGTYEQYF. DNA of the CDR3: TGTGCCAGCAGCTTTCAGGGGGGACTAGCGGGAACCTACGAGCAGTACTTC.

This clone appeared a single time. The chain combines TRBV2 with TRBJ1-1, with unresolved D. Germline CDR1 is SNHLY and CDR2 is FYNNEI. The V and J ends lost 7 bases and 2 bases respectively, with 20 bases between them. CDR3 size: 16 residues. The CDR3 region has the DNA TGTGCCAGCATCGAAACGCGGGGTGCGAGAAACACTGAAGCTTTCTTT. It encodes CASIETRGARNTEAFF.

J is TRBJ1-1 and V is TRBV10-1, with D possibly TRBD1 on 6 matching bases. CDR1 WNHNN and CDR2 SYGVQD come from the germline V gene (reference sequence). This CDR3 contains 11 residues. With 5 bases removed from V and 6 bases from J, the gap between germline ends came to 7 bases. CDR3 sequence (DNA): TGCGCCAGCAGTCAGGGGTCTGAAGCTTTCTTT. It is translated as CASSQGSEAFF.

The J gene is TRBJ1-4, the V gene TRBV5-6; D gene ambiguous. Germline CDR1 is SGHDT and CDR2 is YYEEEE. V lost 2 bases and J 0 bases, leaving 5 bases between the germline ends. This CDR3 has 14 amino acids. CDR3 nucleotide sequence: TGTGCCAGCAGCTTCAGGACAACTAATGAAAAACTGTTTTTT. It encodes CASSFRTTNEKLFF.

The V call is TRBV2, the J call TRBJ2-7; D is possibly TRBD2 (6 bases). The CDR3 sequence is 17 residues long. CDR1 and CDR2 (germline): SNHLY, FYNNEI. Between the trimmed V and J ends, which lost 3 bases and 0 bases, there was a span of 18 bases. Here the CDR3 reads CASSEGEAGRISYEQYF. The CDR3 DNA reads TGTGCCAGCAGTGAGGGCGAGGCGGGACGGATCTCCTACGAGCAGTACTTC.